Here is one TCR beta chain with its context. The antigen remains unidentified. As for treatment: oral pan-JAK inhibitor, 5-10 mg twice daily. This record belongs to a study of CD8+ T cells in alopecia areata. Findings and limits, study-wide: Significant decreases in scalp clonality and expanded CD8+ clones followed tofacitinib treatment. Affected scalp, especially in alopecia totalis/universalis, had a higher clonality than normal scalp did.

V shed 1 base, J shed 12 bases, and the junction held 9 bases outside the gene matches. CDR1 and CDR2 (germline): SNHLY, FYNNEI. The CDR3 is made up of 14 amino acids. Extraction of RNA preceded its reverse transcription into cDNA, which served as the sequencing template. Produced via immunoSEQ multiplex PCR; TCRdb's table is partial and in-frame only. Among approximately 210,000 clones listed, approximately 72% were seen once. The receptor comes from a human donor with alopecia areata. The rearrangement links TRBV2 to TRBJ2-7; TRBD2 aligns across 10 bases. The input for sequencing was CD4+ T cells sorted from blood, taken around week 44, from a patient treated with tofacitinib. The CDR3 spells CASSEEAGGLRTYF. The CDR3 DNA sequence: TGTGCCAGCAGTGAAGAAGCGGGGGGGCTGAGGACGTACTTC.